The T cell receptor beta chain under discussion was sequenced for a study of T cell responses to AZD1222 COVID-19 vaccine. Study findings and constraints: Only five to seven AZD1222 recipients were seropositive at baseline. The study sampled repertoires only after the peak T cell response. Spike-specific TCR breadth and depth grew following two AZD1222 doses.

The assay was immunoSEQ multiplex PCR, and TCRdb's table has in-frame clones only and misses some. The data hold 150,000 to 200,000 clones, with around nine tenths observed a single time. Trimming took off 6 bases at V and 4 bases at J, with 10 bases between the two ends. The CDR3 contains 13 residues. This clone was observed a single time. Antigen unknown. The origin of this receptor is an adult in good health. The sequences come from peripheral blood, collected on day 0 of AZD1222 vaccination. The gene calls are TRBV12-3 or TRBV12-4 and TRBJ1-5, with D unclear. This chain's CDR3 is CASSGGENQPQHF. For the CDR3, the DNA is TGTGCCAGCAGCGGCGGTGAAAATCAGCCCCAGCATTTT.